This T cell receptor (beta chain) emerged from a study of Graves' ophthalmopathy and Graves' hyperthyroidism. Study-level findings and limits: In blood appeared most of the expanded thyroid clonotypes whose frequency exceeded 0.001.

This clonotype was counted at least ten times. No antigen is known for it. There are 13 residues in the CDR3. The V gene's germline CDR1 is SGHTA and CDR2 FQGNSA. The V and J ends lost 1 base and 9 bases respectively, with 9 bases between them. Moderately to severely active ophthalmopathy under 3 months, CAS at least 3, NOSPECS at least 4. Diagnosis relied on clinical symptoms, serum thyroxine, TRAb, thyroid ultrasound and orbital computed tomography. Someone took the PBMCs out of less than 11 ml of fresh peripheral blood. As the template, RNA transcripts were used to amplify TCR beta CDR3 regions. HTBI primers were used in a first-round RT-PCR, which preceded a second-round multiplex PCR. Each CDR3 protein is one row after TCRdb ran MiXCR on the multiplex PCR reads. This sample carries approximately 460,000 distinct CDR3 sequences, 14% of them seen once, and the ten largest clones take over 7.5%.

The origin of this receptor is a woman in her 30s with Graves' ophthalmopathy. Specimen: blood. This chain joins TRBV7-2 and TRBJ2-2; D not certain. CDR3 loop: CASSLDRRRELFF. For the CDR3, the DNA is TGTGCCAGCAGCTTAGACAGACGGAGGGAGCTGTTTTTT.